The TCR beta chain described here comes from a study of CD8+ T cells in alopecia areata. Background on the study: Tofacitinib continued for 6 to 18 months and was then withheld for 6 months. Study-wide results and limits: Under tofacitinib, fewer expanded CD8+ clones appeared among the top 100 scalp clones.

The treatment is: oral pan-JAK inhibitor, 5-10 mg twice daily. The CDR3 runs to 18 residues. With 9 bases removed from V and 0 bases from J, the gap between germline ends came to 25 bases. Germline values: CDR1 SGHRS, CDR2 YFSETQ. RNA was isolated and reverse transcribed to cDNA, the sequencing template. The table came from immunoSEQ multiplex PCR; TCRdb's copy has only in-frame clones and leaves some out. The table has about 200,000 clones, roughly 64% seen once. Comment on this clone: What it binds is unknown.

The TCR sequence derives from a human donor with alopecia areata. This chain connects TRBV5-1 to TRBJ1-5; D not resolved. The sample consisted of CD4+ T cells sorted from blood, taken at week 4, from a patient treated with tofacitinib. As DNA, the CDR3 is TGCGCCAAGATCAGTTGTGGTGGAGGAGAATTTAGCAATCAGCCCCAGCATTTT. It is translated as CAKISCGGGEFSNQPQHF. Full variable domain (missing parts from reference TRBV5-1 and TRBJ1-5): KAGVTQTPRYLIKTRGQQVTLSCSPISGHRSVSWYQQTPGQGLQFLFEYFSETQRNKGNFPGRFSGRQFSNSRSEMNVSTLELGDSALYLCAKISCGGGEFSNQPQHFGDGTRLSIL.